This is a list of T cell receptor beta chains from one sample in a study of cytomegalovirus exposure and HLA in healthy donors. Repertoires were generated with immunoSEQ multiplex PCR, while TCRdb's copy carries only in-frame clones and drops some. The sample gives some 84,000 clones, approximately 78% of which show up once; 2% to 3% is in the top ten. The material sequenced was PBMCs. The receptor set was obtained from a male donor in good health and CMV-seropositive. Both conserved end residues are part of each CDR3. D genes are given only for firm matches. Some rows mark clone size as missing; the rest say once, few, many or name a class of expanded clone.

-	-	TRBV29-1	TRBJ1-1	CSVELRNTEAFF	TGCAGCGTTGAACTGAGGAACACTGAAGCTTTCTTT
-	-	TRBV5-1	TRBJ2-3	CASSLGQGNTDTQYF	TGCGCCAGCAGCTTGGGGCAGGGAAACACAGATACGCAGTATTTT
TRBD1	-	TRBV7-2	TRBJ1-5	CASSSGQGRNQPQHF	TGTGCCAGCAGCTCGGGACAGGGGCGCAATCAGCCCCAGCATTTT
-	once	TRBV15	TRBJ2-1	CATSSVSGRIRFNEQFF	TGTGCCACCAGCAGTGTGTCGGGTCGCATCCGGTTCAATGAGCAGTTCTTC
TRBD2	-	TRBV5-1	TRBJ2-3	CASSLAGGADTQYF	TGCGCCAGCAGCTTAGCGGGAGGAGCAGATACGCAGTATTTT
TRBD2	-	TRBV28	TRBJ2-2	CASSPSGSQNTGELFF	TGTGCCAGCAGTCCTAGCGGGAGCCAAAACACCGGGGAGCTGTTTTTT
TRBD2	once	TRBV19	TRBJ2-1	CATKREGLNEQFF	TGTGCCACAAAGCGGGAGGGCCTCAATGAGCAGTTCTTC
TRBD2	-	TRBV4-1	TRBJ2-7	CASSQIAGGPNRYEQYF	TGCGCCAGCAGCCAAATAGCGGGAGGGCCTAATCGCTACGAGCAGTACTTC
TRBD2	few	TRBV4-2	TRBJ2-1	CASSPWTSGNNEQFF	TGTGCCAGCAGCCCATGGACTAGCGGGAACAATGAGCAGTTCTTC
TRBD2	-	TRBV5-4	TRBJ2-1	CASRGLAGGPGGNEQFF	TGTGCCAGCAGGGGACTAGCGGGAGGGCCTGGTGGCAATGAGCAGTTCTTC
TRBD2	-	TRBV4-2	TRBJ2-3	CASSRSASGSTDTQYF	TGTGCCAGCAGCCGAAGCGCTAGCGGGAGCACAGATACGCAGTATTTT
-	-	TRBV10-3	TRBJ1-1	CATATGTTFVAFF	TGTGCCACCGCAACCGGGACAACTTTTGTAGCTTTCTTT
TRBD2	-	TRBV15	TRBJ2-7	CATSREFPPLAVSYEQYF	TGTGCCACCAGCAGAGAGTTCCCCCCCCTAGCGGTGTCCTACGAGCAGTACTTC
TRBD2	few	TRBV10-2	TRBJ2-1	CASSSTSGPYNEQFF	TGCGCCAGCAGTTCGACTAGCGGGCCTTACAATGAGCAGTTCTTC